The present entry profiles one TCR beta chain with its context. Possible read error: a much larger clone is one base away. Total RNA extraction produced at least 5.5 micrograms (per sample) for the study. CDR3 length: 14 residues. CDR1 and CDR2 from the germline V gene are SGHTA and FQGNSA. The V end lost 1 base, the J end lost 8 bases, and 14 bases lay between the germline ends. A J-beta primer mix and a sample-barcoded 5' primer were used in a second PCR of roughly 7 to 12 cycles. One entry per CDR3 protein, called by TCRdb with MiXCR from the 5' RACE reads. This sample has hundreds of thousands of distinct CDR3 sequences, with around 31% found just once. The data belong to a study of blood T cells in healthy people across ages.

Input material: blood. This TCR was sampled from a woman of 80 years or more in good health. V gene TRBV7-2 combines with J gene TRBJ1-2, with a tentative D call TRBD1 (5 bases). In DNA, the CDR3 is TGTGCCAGCAGCTTAGTGTTCTCAGGGAAAGGCTACACCTTC. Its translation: CASSLVFSGKGYTF. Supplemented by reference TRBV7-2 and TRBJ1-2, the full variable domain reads GAGVSQSPSNKVTEKGKDVELRCDPISGHTALYWYRQSLGQGLEFLIYFQGNSAPDKSGLPSDRFSAERTGGSVSTLTIQRTQQEDSAVYLCASSLVFSGKGYTFGSGTRLTVV.